This TCR beta chain was sequenced for a study of T cells in Graves' hyperthyroidism and ophthalmopathy. At the level of the study: At the time of initial diagnosis and before any treatment, peripheral blood was collected.

This clonotype was detected many times. The antigen remains undetermined. Clinical symptoms, serum thyroxine and TRAb, thyroid ultrasound and orbital computed tomography together formed the diagnostic basis. At first hyperthyroidism diagnosis, before any ophthalmopathy symptoms, the blood sample was collected. The CDR3 consists of 13 residues. The germline V gene has CDR1 SGHRS and CDR2 YFSETQ. V lost 0 bases and J 7 bases, leaving 10 bases between the germline ends. General study results and limits: The model made its ophthalmopathy prediction, and onset followed a median approximately six months later.

Amplification of TCR beta CDR3 regions used RNA as the template. With the HTBI primer set, the TCR CDR3 went through a first round of RT-PCR. Each CDR3 protein gets one entry after TCRdb re-called the multiplex PCR reads with MiXCR. Here the sample spans roughly 500,000 distinct CDR3 sequences, 14% being singletons. The sequence was collected from a young woman with Graves' hyperthyroidism that later progressed to Graves' ophthalmopathy. The sequencing input was blood. The chain uses TRBV5-1 and TRBJ1-1; D unresolved. CDR3 bases: TGCGCCAGCAGCTTGGGGGCAGTGTATGAAGCTTTCTTT. Translated: CASSLGAVYEAFF.